Here is one T cell receptor beta chain with its context. The data derive from a study of technical replicates of blood from a handful of donors. CDR3 length equals 13 residues. The germline gives CDR1 SNHLY, CDR2 FYNNEI. Trimming cost V 7 bases and J 4 bases, with 13 bases left between them. Data came from immunoSEQ multiplex PCR; TCRdb stores just in-frame clones and leaves some out. The sample contains just under 60,000 clones, about 95% of which appear only once. V gene TRBV2 combines with J gene TRBJ1-1; D remains ambiguous. Sequenced: PBMCs. The origin of this receptor is a human donor in good health. Some clones in this sample may be carry-over from other donors' samples. CDR3 protein: CASTGTEGTEAFF. DNA of the CDR3: TGTGCCAGCACCGGCACAGAGGGCACTGAAGCTTTCTTT. The variable domain in full, with the rest retrieved from reference TRBV2 and TRBJ1-1, is EPEVTQTPSHQVTQMGQEVILRCVPISNHLYFYWYRQILGQKVEFLVSFYNNEISEKSEIFDDQFSVERPDGSNFTLKIRSTKLEDSAMYFCASTGTEGTEAFFGQGTRLTVV.